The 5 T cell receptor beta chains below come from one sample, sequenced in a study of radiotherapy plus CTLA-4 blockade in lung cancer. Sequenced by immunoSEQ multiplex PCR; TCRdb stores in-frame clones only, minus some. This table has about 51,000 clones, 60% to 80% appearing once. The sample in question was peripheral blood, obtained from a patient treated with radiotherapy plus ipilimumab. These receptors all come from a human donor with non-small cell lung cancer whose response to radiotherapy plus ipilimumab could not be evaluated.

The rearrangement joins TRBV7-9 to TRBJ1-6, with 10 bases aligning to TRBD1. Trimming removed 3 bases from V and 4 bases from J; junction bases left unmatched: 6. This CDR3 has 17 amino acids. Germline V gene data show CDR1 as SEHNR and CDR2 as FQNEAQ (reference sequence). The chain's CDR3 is CASSLGTGVSYNSPLHF. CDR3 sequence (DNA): TGTGCCAGCAGCTTGGGGACAGGGGTCTCTTATAATTCACCCCTCCACTTT.

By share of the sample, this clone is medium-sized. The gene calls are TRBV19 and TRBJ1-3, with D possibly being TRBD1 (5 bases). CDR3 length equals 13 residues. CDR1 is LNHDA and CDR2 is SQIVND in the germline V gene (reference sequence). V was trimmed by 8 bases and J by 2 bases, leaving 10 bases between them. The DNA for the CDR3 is TGTGCCAGTTCGCGGACAACTGGAAACACCATATATTTT. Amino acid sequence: CASSRTTGNTIYF.

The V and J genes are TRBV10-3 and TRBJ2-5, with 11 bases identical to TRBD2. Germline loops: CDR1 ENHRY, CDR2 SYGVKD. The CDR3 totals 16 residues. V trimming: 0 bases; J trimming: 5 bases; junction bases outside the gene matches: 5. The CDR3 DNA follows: TGTGCCATCAGTGAGTCGAAGGCTAGCGGGGGGGAGACCCAGTACTTC. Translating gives CAISESKASGGETQYF.

CDR3 bases: TGTGCCAGCAGTGATCGTTATAGTGTTAATTCACCCCTCCACTTT. Protein product: CASSDRYSVNSPLHF. The chain has TRBV2 and TRBJ1-6; D remains ambiguous. V was cut by 3 bases and J by 6 bases, with 12 bases left in between. Germline V gene sequence: CDR1 SNHLY, CDR2 FYNNEI. This CDR3 region has 15 residues.

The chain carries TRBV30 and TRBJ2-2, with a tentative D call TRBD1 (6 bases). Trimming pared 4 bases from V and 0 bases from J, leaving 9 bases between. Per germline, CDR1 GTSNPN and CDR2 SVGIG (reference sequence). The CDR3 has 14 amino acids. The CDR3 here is CAWKGHSNTGELFF. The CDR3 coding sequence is TGTGCCTGGAAGGGACACTCGAACACCGGGGAGCTGTTTTTT.